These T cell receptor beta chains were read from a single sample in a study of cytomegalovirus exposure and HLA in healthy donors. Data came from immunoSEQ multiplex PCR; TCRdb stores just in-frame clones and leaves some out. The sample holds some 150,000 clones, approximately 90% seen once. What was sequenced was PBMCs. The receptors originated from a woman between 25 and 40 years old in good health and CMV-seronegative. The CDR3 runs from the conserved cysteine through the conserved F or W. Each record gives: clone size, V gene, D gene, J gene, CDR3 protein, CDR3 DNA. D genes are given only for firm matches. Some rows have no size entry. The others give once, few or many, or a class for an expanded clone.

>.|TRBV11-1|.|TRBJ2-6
CASSPNAQGAGANVLTF
TGTGCCAGCAGCCCAAACGCCCAGGGTGCAGGGGCCAACGTCCTGACTTTC
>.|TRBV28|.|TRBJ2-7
CASSYRSRISSYEQYF
TGTGCCAGCAGTTACCGAAGCCGTATAAGCTCCTACGAGCAGTACTTC
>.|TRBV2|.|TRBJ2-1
CASSGDGPGKVYNEQFF
TGTGCCAGCAGTGGCGACGGACCGGGGAAGGTCTACAATGAGCAGTTCTTC
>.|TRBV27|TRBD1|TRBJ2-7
CASSYGTGGFYEQYF
TGTGCCAGCAGTTACGGGACAGGGGGCTTTTACGAGCAGTACTTC
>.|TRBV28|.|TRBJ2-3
CASSFTSSTDTQYF
TGTGCCAGCAGTTTTACTAGCAGCACAGATACGCAGTATTTT
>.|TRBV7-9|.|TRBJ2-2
CSLPLNTGELFF
TGTTCCCTCCCCCTTAACACCGGGGAGCTGTTTTTT
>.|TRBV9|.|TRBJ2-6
CASSVGQAGANVLTF
TGTGCCAGCAGCGTCGGACAAGCTGGGGCCAACGTCCTGACTTTC
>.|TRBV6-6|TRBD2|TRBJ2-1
CASKVAGQQFF
TGTGCCAGCAAAGTAGCGGGACAGCAGTTCTTC
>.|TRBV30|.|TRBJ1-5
CAWSVGLSNQPQHF
TGTGCCTGGAGTGTGGGGCTTAGCAATCAGCCCCAGCATTTT
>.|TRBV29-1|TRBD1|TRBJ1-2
CSVGLGTGGAGNYGYTF
TGCAGCGTTGGGCTTGGGACAGGGGGCGCAGGGAACTATGGCTACACCTTC
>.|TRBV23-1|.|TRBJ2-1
CASSQPSAYNEQFF
TGCGCCAGCAGTCAACCTAGCGCTTACAATGAGCAGTTCTTC
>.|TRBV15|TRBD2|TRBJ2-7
CATSRGTGTSGSEQYF
TGTGCCACCAGCAGAGGAACCGGGACTAGCGGTTCCGAGCAGTACTTC
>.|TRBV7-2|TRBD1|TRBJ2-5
CASSFGGTGVETQYF
TGTGCCAGCAGCTTCGGCGGGACAGGGGTTGAGACCCAGTACTTC
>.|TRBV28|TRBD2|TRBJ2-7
CASSAGDLYEQYF
TGTGCCAGCAGTGCGGGGGACCTTTACGAGCAGTACTTC
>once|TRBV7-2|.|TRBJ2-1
CASSLAGVEQFF
TGTGCCAGCAGCTTAGCGGGAGTTGAGCAGTTCTTC
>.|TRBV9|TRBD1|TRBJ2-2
CASSFTGGADTGELFF
TGTGCCAGCAGCTTTACAGGGGGCGCAGACACCGGGGAGCTGTTTTTT
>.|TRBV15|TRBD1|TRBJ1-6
CATSRQGYNSPLHF
TGTGCCACAAGTCGACAGGGGTATAATTCACCCCTCCACTTT
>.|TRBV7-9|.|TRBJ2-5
CASSDSSGQETQYF
TGTGCCAGCAGCGACAGCTCCGGGCAAGAGACCCAGTACTTC
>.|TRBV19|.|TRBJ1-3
CASNTGPRGNTIYF
TGTGCCAGTAATACAGGACCCAGGGGAAACACCATATATTTT
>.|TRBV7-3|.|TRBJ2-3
CASSLVAEDTQYF
TGTGCCAGCAGCTTAGTAGCCGAGGATACGCAGTATTTT
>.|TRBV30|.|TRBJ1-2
CAWDLQGSRGYTF
TGTGCCTGGGATTTACAGGGAAGTCGTGGCTACACCTTC
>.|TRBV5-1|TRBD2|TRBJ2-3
CASSSPSSGDTQYF
TGCGCCAGCAGCTCCCCGTCTAGCGGAGATACGCAGTATTTT
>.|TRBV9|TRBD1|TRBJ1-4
CASSVQGATNEKLFF
TGTGCCAGCAGCGTTCAGGGGGCAACTAATGAAAAACTGTTTTTT